These T cell receptor beta chains were read from a single sample in a study of blood T cells in healthy people across ages. TCRdb re-called the 5' RACE reads with MiXCR, one entry per CDR3 protein. This table has 850,000 to 1,300,000 distinct CDR3 sequences, 40% to 50% appearing once. Sequencing input: blood. These TCRs come from an older woman in good health. Each CDR3 is given with its conserved first and last residue. The order of the fields is clone size, V gene, J gene, D gene, CDR3 protein, CDR3 DNA. A D gene is named only where the DNA matches it firmly. Rows may omit the clone size; those that give it use once, few, many or a size class.

abundance: NA
v_gene: TRBV12-5
j_gene: TRBJ1-1
d_gene: TRBD1
CDR3aa: CASGNGQVNTEAFF
CDR3nt: TGTGCTAGTGGGAACGGACAGGTGAACACTGAAGCTTTCTTT

abundance: once
v_gene: TRBV12-3/TRBV12-4
j_gene: TRBJ1-5
d_gene: TRBD1
CDR3aa: CASLRGQDGQPQHF
CDR3nt: TGTGCCAGCTTAAGGGGGCAAGATGGTCAGCCCCAGCATTTT

abundance: once
v_gene: TRBV4-2
j_gene: TRBJ2-3
d_gene: TRBD2
CDR3aa: CASSPYGLAGNTDTQYF
CDR3nt: TGTGCCAGCAGCCCATATGGCCTAGCGGGAAACACAGATACGCAGTATTTT

abundance: once
v_gene: TRBV29-1
j_gene: TRBJ1-2
d_gene: NA
CDR3aa: CSVGGAARDYGYTF
CDR3nt: TGCAGCGTTGGGGGGGCAGCTCGGGACTATGGCTACACCTTC

abundance: NA
v_gene: TRBV30
j_gene: TRBJ2-3
d_gene: TRBD2
CDR3aa: CAWSKVSGKTQYF
CDR3nt: TGTGCCTGGAGCAAGGTTAGCGGGAAAACGCAGTATTTT

abundance: NA
v_gene: TRBV3-1
j_gene: TRBJ2-7
d_gene: NA
CDR3aa: CASSPQGFFYEQYF
CDR3nt: TGTGCCAGCAGCCCACAGGGTTTTTTCTACGAGCAGTACTTC

abundance: NA
v_gene: TRBV20-1
j_gene: TRBJ2-5
d_gene: NA
CDR3aa: CSASQGEETQYF
CDR3nt: TGCAGTGCTTCACAGGGAGAAGAGACCCAGTACTTC

abundance: few
v_gene: TRBV10-3
j_gene: TRBJ2-3
d_gene: NA
CDR3aa: CAISEAGSADTQYF
CDR3nt: TGTGCCATCAGTGAGGCGGGTAGTGCAGATACGCAGTATTTT

abundance: few
v_gene: TRBV4-2
j_gene: TRBJ2-1
d_gene: TRBD2
CDR3aa: CASSPRLAGANEQFF
CDR3nt: TGTGCCAGCAGCCCCCGGCTAGCGGGAGCCAATGAGCAGTTCTTC

abundance: NA
v_gene: TRBV27
j_gene: TRBJ2-7
d_gene: NA
CDR3aa: CASTPVVGSPREGQYF
CDR3nt: TGTGCCAGCACCCCCGTAGTTGGCAGCCCAAGAGAGGGGCAGTACTTC

abundance: many
v_gene: TRBV5-1
j_gene: TRBJ2-7
d_gene: TRBD2
CDR3aa: CASSLAGGPDYEQYF
CDR3nt: TGCGCCAGCAGCTTAGCGGGAGGGCCGGACTACGAGCAGTACTTC

abundance: few
v_gene: TRBV20-1
j_gene: TRBJ1-2
d_gene: NA
CDR3aa: CSARVGRNYGYTF
CDR3nt: TGCAGTGCTAGAGTTGGACGGAACTATGGCTACACCTTC

abundance: few
v_gene: TRBV20-1
j_gene: TRBJ2-5
d_gene: TRBD2
CDR3aa: CSARGSGRVREEETQYF
CDR3nt: TGCAGTGCTAGGGGTAGCGGGAGAGTTCGCGAGGAAGAGACCCAGTACTTC

abundance: once
v_gene: TRBV14
j_gene: TRBJ2-7
d_gene: NA
CDR3aa: CASSQQVGHLNEQYF
CDR3nt: TGTGCCAGCAGCCAACAAGTGGGACACCTGAACGAGCAGTACTTC

abundance: NA
v_gene: TRBV12-3/TRBV12-4
j_gene: TRBJ1-4
d_gene: TRBD1
CDR3aa: CASRSQGIQEKLFF
CDR3nt: TGTGCCAGCAGGTCACAGGGGATTCAGGAAAAACTGTTTTTT

abundance: NA
v_gene: TRBV5-1
j_gene: TRBJ2-3
d_gene: NA
CDR3aa: CASSPSGEMTDTQYF
CDR3nt: TGCGCCAGCAGCCCAAGTGGGGAAATGACAGATACGCAGTATTTT

abundance: few
v_gene: TRBV27
j_gene: TRBJ2-1
d_gene: TRBD2
CDR3aa: CASSLSMLGRGPYNEQFF
CDR3nt: TGTGCCAGCAGTTTATCGATGCTAGGGAGGGGTCCTTACAATGAGCAGTTCTTC

abundance: NA
v_gene: TRBV20-1
j_gene: TRBJ1-5
d_gene: NA
CDR3aa: CSARDTTDLHQPQHF
CDR3nt: TGCAGTGCTAGAGATACGACAGATCTCCATCAGCCCCAGCATTTT

abundance: few
v_gene: TRBV10-3
j_gene: TRBJ2-1
d_gene: TRBD1
CDR3aa: CAISGDRDRGGNEQFF
CDR3nt: TGTGCCATCAGTGGGGACCGGGACAGGGGTGGTAATGAGCAGTTCTTC

abundance: once
v_gene: TRBV24-1
j_gene: TRBJ2-1
d_gene: NA
CDR3aa: CATSDFVGDTYNEQFF
CDR3nt: TGTGCCACCAGTGATTTTGTAGGGGATACCTACAATGAGCAGTTCTTC

abundance: few
v_gene: TRBV28
j_gene: TRBJ2-3
d_gene: NA
CDR3aa: CASSGVLGHSTDTQYF
CDR3nt: TGTGCCAGCAGTGGGGTACTGGGTCACAGCACAGATACGCAGTATTTT

abundance: NA
v_gene: TRBV7-2
j_gene: TRBJ1-5
d_gene: TRBD1
CDR3aa: CASSLVPGGDQPQHF
CDR3nt: TGTGCCAGCAGCTTAGTCCCAGGGGGAGATCAGCCCCAGCATTTT

abundance: few
v_gene: TRBV6-1
j_gene: TRBJ2-3
d_gene: NA
CDR3aa: CASSSEGVGPDTQYF
CDR3nt: TGTGCCAGCAGTTCTGAGGGTGTGGGCCCAGATACGCAGTATTTT

abundance: NA
v_gene: TRBV12-3/TRBV12-4
j_gene: TRBJ1-6
d_gene: NA
CDR3aa: CASSRRGNSPLHF
CDR3nt: TGTGCCAGCTCAAGACGGGGGAATTCACCCCTCCACTTT

abundance: NA
v_gene: TRBV28
j_gene: TRBJ2-7
d_gene: TRBD1
CDR3aa: CASSTIARDRSYEQYF
CDR3nt: TGTGCCAGCAGCACAATCGCCCGGGACAGATCCTACGAGCAGTACTTC

abundance: NA
v_gene: TRBV6-5
j_gene: TRBJ2-5
d_gene: NA
CDR3aa: CASSYSIWEETQYF
CDR3nt: TGTGCCAGCAGTTACTCGATCTGGGAAGAGACCCAGTACTTC

abundance: NA
v_gene: TRBV20-1
j_gene: TRBJ2-2
d_gene: NA
CDR3aa: CSASPDTGELFF
CDR3nt: TGCAGTGCTAGTCCGGATACCGGGGAGCTGTTTTTT

abundance: few
v_gene: TRBV6-5
j_gene: TRBJ1-6
d_gene: NA
CDR3aa: CASSRAEGGPLHF
CDR3nt: TGTGCCAGCAGTCGGGCCGAGGGAGGGCCCCTCCACTTT

abundance: NA
v_gene: TRBV14
j_gene: TRBJ2-7
d_gene: NA
CDR3aa: CASNPEPGEYF
CDR3nt: TGTGCCAGCAACCCCGAACCCGGGGAGTACTTC

abundance: NA
v_gene: TRBV20-1
j_gene: TRBJ2-3
d_gene: NA
CDR3aa: CSRTRGGTDTQYF
CDR3nt: TGCAGTCGCACCAGGGGGGGCACAGATACGCAGTATTTT

abundance: NA
v_gene: TRBV7-2
j_gene: TRBJ2-3
d_gene: TRBD2
CDR3aa: CASSFAGTSVTDTQYF
CDR3nt: TGTGCCAGCAGCTTCGCCGGGACTAGCGTCACAGATACGCAGTATTTT